The T cell receptor beta chain under discussion was sequenced for a study of blood T cell repertoires in COVID-19. Study overall: Samples taken during acute and convalescent COVID-19 were collected in the United States, Italy and Spain.

TCRdb's table, derived via immunoSEQ multiplex PCR, lists solely in-frame clones and lacks some. The sample consists of 150,000 to 200,000 clones, about 89% of them appearing once. Trimming left V 0 bases short and J 1 base short, with 10 bases between. The CDR3 sequence is 15 residues long. Germline V gene lookup returns CDR1 ENHRY and CDR2 SYGVKD. This clone was seen once. This clonotype originated in a man aged 18 to 30 who had recovered from COVID-19. The rearrangement links TRBV10-3 to TRBJ2-7; weak D call: TRBD2 (5 bases). The sample comprised peripheral blood. CDR3 sequence (DNA): TGTGCCATCAGTGAGTCTAAGGACTCTTCCTACGAGCAGTACTTC. Protein product: CAISESKDSSYEQYF.